These 18 T cell receptor beta chains were all obtained from the same sample, sequenced in a study of blood T cell repertoires in COVID-19. The assay was immunoSEQ multiplex PCR, and TCRdb's table has in-frame clones only and misses some. The repertoire holds about 180,000 clones, with about 91% as singletons. Sequenced input: peripheral blood. Every receptor here comes from a woman younger than 45 with acute or convalescent COVID-19.

The chain couples TRBV12-5 to TRBJ1-2; no firm D call. V was pared by 6 bases and J by 4 bases, with 3 bases between. The CDR3 extends over 10 amino acids. Germline CDR1 and CDR2: LGHNT and FRNRAP. The CDR3 spells CASGGYGYTF. The CDR3 nucleotides read TGTGCTAGTGGCGGCTATGGCTACACCTTC. Full variable domain (remainder filled in from reference TRBV12-5 and TRBJ1-2): DARVTQTPRHKVTEMGQEVTMRCQPILGHNTVFWYRQTMMQGLELLAYFRNRAPLDDSGMPKDRFSAEMPDATLATLKIQPSEPRDSAVYFCASGGYGYTFGSGTRLTVV.

This clone was detected once. The rearrangement uses TRBV30 and TRBJ1-5; D gene unclear. Deletions cut 2 bases from V and 5 bases from J, with 10 bases between. Germline V gene lookup returns CDR1 GTSNPN and CDR2 SVGIG (reference sequence). CDR3 length: 13 residues. The CDR3 DNA follows: TGTGCCTGGAGTAGGCACCAGGATCAGCCCCAGCATTTT. Amino acid sequence: CAWSRHQDQPQHF.

This chain joins TRBV18 and TRBJ1-2, with 8 bases identical to TRBD1. Germline values: CDR1 KGHSH, CDR2 LQKENI. The CDR3 is 16 residues long. The junction had 13 bases not matched to a gene; V was cut back by 2 bases and J by 8 bases. The DNA of the CDR3 is TGTGCCAGCTCACCATTGGCAGGGGGCGGATCATACGGCTACACCTTC. Its protein product is CASSPLAGGGSYGYTF.

V usage is TRBV7-8 and J usage is TRBJ2-1, with TRBD2 matching over 7 bases. Germline assignment: CDR1 SGHVS and CDR2 FQNEAQ. The CDR3 contains 15 residues. Trimming cost V 11 bases and J 4 bases; bases outside gene matches: 14. CDR3 protein: CAGGGAGTSYNEQFF. CDR3 bases: TGTGCCGGCGGGGGAGCCGGGACTTCTTACAATGAGCAGTTCTTC.

This clone has only one observation. The genes are TRBV3-1 (or the pseudogene TRBV3-2) and TRBJ2-1, with TRBD2 matching over 16 bases. This CDR3 has 20 amino acids. CDR1 is LGHDT and CDR2 is YNNKEL in the germline V gene (reference sequence). The V segment lost 4 bases and the J segment 8 bases; nucleotides outside the gene matches: 17. CDR3 nucleotide sequence: TGTGCCAGCAGCCCACTCTACGGGACTAGCGGGAGGGCCGGGCAGGATGAGCAGTTCTTC. Its protein is CASSPLYGTSGRAGQDEQFF.

The chain recombines TRBV3-1 (or the pseudogene TRBV3-2) with TRBJ2-5, with a possible D match to TRBD2 (6 bases). The CDR3 has 15 residues. In germline, CDR1 is LGHDT, CDR2 YNNKEL (reference sequence). The germline V and J ends were trimmed by 4 bases and 5 bases, with 17 bases remaining between them. CDR3 residues: CASSLQGGSGETQYF. As DNA, the CDR3 is TGTGCCAGCAGCCTTCAAGGAGGGTCTGGTGAGACCCAGTACTTC.

This rearrangement joins TRBV28 to TRBJ1-2, with D perhaps TRBD1 (6 bases). The CDR3 is made up of 13 amino acids. The germline CDR1 and CDR2 sequences are MDHEN and SYDVKM. The V end lost 6 bases, the J end lost 2 bases, and 10 bases lay between the germline ends. The DNA for the CDR3 is TGTGCCAGCAGCCGGGACACCAACTATGGCTACACCTTC. It specifies CASSRDTNYGYTF.

The chain recombines TRBV10-2 with TRBJ1-2; 9 bases agree with TRBD1. The junction had 6 bases not matched to a gene; V was cut back by 7 bases and J by 0 bases. Germline V gene data show CDR1 as WSHSY and CDR2 as SAAADI. This CDR3 is built from 15 residues. CDR3: CASKWTGAANYGYTF. CDR3 bases: TGCGCCAGCAAGTGGACAGGGGCAGCTAACTATGGCTACACCTTC.

The CDR3 sequence: CASSLAHGANYGYTF. The DNA for the CDR3 is TGTGCCAGCAGCTTAGCGCACGGAGCTAACTATGGCTACACCTTC. V is TRBV7-2 and J is TRBJ1-2, with D unresolved. The germline V gene encodes CDR1 SGHTA and CDR2 FQGNSA. The CDR3 is made up of 15 amino acids. Between the trimmed V and J ends, which lost 0 bases and 0 bases, there was a span of 8 bases.

DNA of the CDR3: TGTGCCAGCAGACCAGGGTCGCGGCCCCTCCACTTT. It codes for CASRPGSRPLHF. The chain joins TRBV28 to TRBJ1-6; D perhaps matches TRBD1 (5 bases). Germline V lookup: CDR1 MDHEN, CDR2 SYDVKM. Trimming took 6 bases from V and 13 from J, leaving 13 bases between them. CDR3 length equals 12 residues.

The chain joins TRBV5-1 to TRBJ2-3; 13 nucleotides align to TRBD2. Germline V gene lookup returns CDR1 SGHRS and CDR2 YFSETQ. J lost 3 bases, V lost 4 bases, and 5 bases had no gene match. CDR3 length: 16 residues. The CDR3 region is CASSAATSGRTDTQYF. The CDR3 coding sequence is TGCGCCAGCAGCGCGGCGACTAGCGGGAGGACAGATACGCAGTATTTT.

J is TRBJ1-5 and V is TRBV2, with TRBD1 as a possible D gene (5 bases). This CDR3 is 14 amino acids long. V gave up 3 bases and J gave up 5 bases, with 11 bases separating them. The germline V gene has CDR1 SNHLY and CDR2 FYNNEI. CDR3 DNA sequence: TGTGCCAGCAGTGATGGGGGGGTTTATCAGCCCCAGCATTTT. It yields the protein CASSDGGVYQPQHF.

V gene TRBV3-1 (or the pseudogene TRBV3-2) combines with J gene TRBJ1-6; maybe TRBD1 (5 bases). CDR1 is LGHDT, CDR2 YNNKEL, per germline (reference sequence). The CDR3 covers 14 residues. Trimming removed 3 bases from V and 10 bases from J, with 13 bases in between. The DNA for the CDR3 is TGTGCCAGCAGCCAGCGACAGATAGAATCACCCCTCCACTTT. It codes for CASSQRQIESPLHF.

The chain is built from TRBV2 and TRBJ1-1, with D unclear. Germline V CDR1 and CDR2: SNHLY, FYNNEI. V dropped 6 bases and J dropped 5 bases, with 16 bases sitting between them. CDR3 length: 14 residues. The CDR3 protein is CASRVLSGWTEAFF. DNA for the CDR3: TGTGCCAGCAGGGTGTTGTCGGGGTGGACTGAAGCTTTCTTT.

V and J are TRBV4-1 and TRBJ2-2; TRBD1 matches 8 bases. The CDR3 runs 16 residues. The germline CDR1 and CDR2 sequences are MGHRA and YSYEKL. V was clipped by 4 bases and J by 3 bases; unmatched bases: 7. The CDR3: CASSRTGNPDTGELFF. Written as DNA, the CDR3 is TGCGCCAGCAGCCGGACAGGGAATCCGGACACCGGGGAGCTGTTTTTT.

J is TRBJ2-1 and V is TRBV7-9; D remains ambiguous. CDR1 SEHNR and CDR2 FQNEAQ come from the germline V gene (reference sequence). The CDR3 is 12 amino acids. Deletions cut 5 bases from V and 10 bases from J, with 12 bases between. The CDR3, as DNA: TGTGCCAGCAGCCTAAACGGCGGCGAGCAGTTCTTC. It is translated as CASSLNGGEQFF.

This chain links TRBV5-1 with TRBJ1-1, with 8 bases aligning to TRBD1. From germline, CDR1 is SGHRS and CDR2 YFSETQ. The CDR3 is 15 residues long. Losses at the gene ends were 2 bases for V and 4 bases for J; bases not matched to a gene: 7. CDR3 amino acids: CASSFSATGVTEAFF. CDR3 sequence (DNA): TGCGCCAGCAGCTTTTCCGCGACAGGGGTCACTGAAGCTTTCTTT. The variable domain in full, with the rest retrieved from reference TRBV5-1 and TRBJ1-1, is KAGVTQTPRYLIKTRGQQVTLSCSPISGHRSVSWYQQTPGQGLQFLFEYFSETQRNKGNFPGRFSGRQFSNSRSEMNVSTLELGDSALYLCASSFSATGVTEAFFGQGTRLTVV.

This clone was detected once. The chain has TRBV9 and TRBJ2-1; TRBD2 agrees at 13 bases. Trimming cost V 0 bases and J 7 bases; bases outside gene matches: 4. Germline V lookup: CDR1 SGDLS, CDR2 YYNGEE. CDR3 size: 16 residues. The CDR3 DNA reads TGTGCCAGCAGCGTAGGACTAGCGGGAGGCCTAAATGAGCAGTTCTTC. This sequence encodes CASSVGLAGGLNEQFF.